The 4 T cell receptor beta chains below were found in one sample sequenced in a study of T cell responses to AZD1222 COVID-19 vaccine. This table comes from immunoSEQ multiplex PCR, and its TCRdb copy is limited to in-frame clones, with some not included. The repertoire includes approximately 96,000 clones, 80% to 95% of them detected once, and roughly 10% sits in the top ten. This sample comprised peripheral blood, obtained 28 days after the second AZD1222 dose. These receptors were taken from an adult who received the AZD1222 COVID-19 vaccine.

The chain has TRBV30 and TRBJ2-1; D may be TRBD1 or TRBD2 (6 bases each). CDR3 length equals 14 residues. Looked up from germline, CDR1 is GTSNPN and CDR2 is SVGIG (reference sequence). The V end lost 2 bases, the J end lost 8 bases, and 16 bases lay between the germline ends. CDR3 DNA: TGTGCCTGGAGTAGGACGGCTGGGGGGCATGAGCAGTTCTTC. This codes for CAWSRTAGGHEQFF.

This sequence joins TRBV11-2 and TRBJ2-1, with TRBD2 identical over 7 bases. V lost 3 bases, J lost 7 bases, and 3 bases stayed unmatched. This CDR3 contains 13 residues. Germline values: CDR1 SGHAT, CDR2 FQNNGV. The CDR3 is CASSLGGRNEQFF. The CDR3 DNA reads TGTGCCAGCAGCTTGGGGGGGAGGAATGAGCAGTTCTTC.

V usage is TRBV24-1 and J usage is TRBJ2-2; D unresolved. V shed 3 bases and J shed 6 bases, with 10 bases lying between them. The germline V gene has CDR1 KGHDR and CDR2 SFDVKD. The CDR3 sequence is 14 residues long. This chain's CDR3 is CATSDPVAAGELFF. The CDR3 bases are TGTGCCACCAGTGATCCCGTGGCCGCCGGGGAGCTGTTTTTT.

Concerning this clone itself: A junction end diverges from the germline sequence, so it may reflect a read error. The V and J genes are TRBV11-2 and TRBJ2-1; D call uncertain. This CDR3 has 14 residues. The germline V gene encodes CDR1 SGHAT and CDR2 FQNNGV. The CDR3 nucleotides read TGTGCCAGCAGCCTAGAGCCTGAGCTGGGTGAGCAGTTCTTC. Amino acid sequence: CASSLEPELGEQFF.